This T cell receptor beta chain was documented in a study of blood T cell repertoires in COVID-19. About the study: COVID-19 samples collected from the United States, Italy and Spain covered acute and convalescent phases. PBMCs, B-cell-depleted T cells, or T cells were the source of the cDNA or gDNA that made up the material.

In the source study's methods: Quantification of nucleated cells was approximated via reference gene primer amplification. Data came from immunoSEQ multiplex PCR; TCRdb stores just in-frame clones and leaves some out. The D gene and trimming were derived from the DNA, and the V and J assignments and clone size from that table. The table has over 200,000 clones, 88% seen once. The germline V gene encodes CDR1 LNHDA and CDR2 SQIVND (reference sequence). This CDR3 is 15 amino acids long. Unmatched junction bases numbered 4, after V lost 3 bases and J lost 1 base. The sequenced sample consisted of peripheral blood. This sequence originates from a woman between 40 and 50 years old who had recovered from COVID-19. The gene calls are TRBV19 and TRBJ2-3; 7 bases match TRBD1. The CDR3: CASSIDRAGTDTQYF. In DNA form, the CDR3 reads TGTGCCAGTAGTATCGACAGGGCGGGCACAGATACGCAGTATTTT.